Listed here are 3 T cell receptor beta chains from one sample, sequenced in a study of blood T cell repertoires in COVID-19. Measured with immunoSEQ multiplex PCR; TCRdb has only the in-frame clones, and not every one. There are fewer than 700,000 clones in the sample; 70% to 90% occur only once, and around 8% lies in the top ten. The sequenced sample was peripheral blood. These receptors all stem from a woman in her forties or fifties with COVID-19, enrolled during active disease.

The chain couples TRBV7-7 to TRBJ2-7, with TRBD1 matching over 7 bases. The CDR3 sequence is 14 residues long. Germline values: CDR1 SSHAT, CDR2 FNYEAQ (reference sequence). V gave up 6 bases and J gave up 1 base; unmatched junction bases: 6. CDR3 sequence reads: CASSLGQQSYEQYF. In nucleotides, the CDR3 is TGTGCCAGCAGTCTGGGACAGCAATCCTACGAGCAGTACTTC. The full variable domain, rest sourced from reference TRBV7-7 and TRBJ2-7, is GAGVSQSPRYKVTKRGQDVTLRCDPISSHATLYWYQQALGQGPEFLTYFNYEAQPDKSGLPSDRFSAERPEGSISTLTIQRTEQRDSAMYRCASSLGQQSYEQYFGPGTRLTVT.

Written as DNA, the CDR3 is TGTGCCAGCAGCCAGACGCAGGGGGCAGATACGCAGTATTTT. Translated: CASSQTQGADTQYF. The chain combines TRBV3-1 (or the pseudogene TRBV3-2) with TRBJ2-3; TRBD1 aligns across 7 bases. With V trimmed by 3 bases and J by 4 bases, 4 bases remained unmatched. The CDR3 is 14 residues long. The germline gives CDR1 LGHDT, CDR2 YNNKEL (reference sequence).

The genes are TRBV7-2 and TRBJ2-5; the D gene is possibly TRBD2 (6 bases). V lost 2 bases, J lost 1 base, and 23 bases lay in between. Germline CDR1 SGHTA, CDR2 FQGNSA. The CDR3 consists of 19 residues. CDR3 sequence reads: CASSLPGEGRLRGQETQYF. CDR3 bases: TGTGCCAGCAGCTTACCGGGAGAGGGTCGTCTCAGAGGCCAAGAGACCCAGTACTTC.